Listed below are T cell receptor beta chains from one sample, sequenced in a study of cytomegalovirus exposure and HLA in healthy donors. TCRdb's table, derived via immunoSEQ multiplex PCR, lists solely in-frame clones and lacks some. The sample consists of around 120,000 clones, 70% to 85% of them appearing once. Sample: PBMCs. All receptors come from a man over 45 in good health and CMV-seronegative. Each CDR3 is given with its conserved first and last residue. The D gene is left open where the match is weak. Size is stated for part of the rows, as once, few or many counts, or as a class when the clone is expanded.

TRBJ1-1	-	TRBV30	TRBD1	TGTGCCTGGGAACAGGGGGCCCAGGGCACTGAAGCTTTCTTT	CAWEQGAQGTEAFF
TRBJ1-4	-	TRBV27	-	TGTGCCAGCAGTCCGTTCAGGGTAACTAATGAAAAACTGTTTTTT	CASSPFRVTNEKLFF
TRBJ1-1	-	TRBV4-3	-	TGCGCCAGCAGCCAAGATGACAGCCGATTCGGGGCTTTCTTT	CASSQDDSRFGAFF
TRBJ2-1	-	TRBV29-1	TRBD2	TGCAGCGGACAGACTAGCGTCAATGAGCAGTTCTTC	CSGQTSVNEQFF
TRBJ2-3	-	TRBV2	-	TGTGCCAGCCAGATGAGTAGCGGCCCTAGCACAGATACGCAGTATTTT	CASQMSSGPSTDTQYF
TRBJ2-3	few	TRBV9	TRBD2	TGTGCCAGCAGCGTAGGTCAGCGGGGGGGCCGAATTGCAGATACGCAGTATTTT	CASSVGQRGGRIADTQYF
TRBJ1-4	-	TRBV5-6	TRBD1	TGTGCCAGCAGCTTTGCAGGGGGCGGCGAAAAACTGTTTTTT	CASSFAGGGEKLFF
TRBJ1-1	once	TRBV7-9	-	TGTGCCAGCAGCTTATCCGGGACTGAAGCTTTCTTT	CASSLSGTEAFF
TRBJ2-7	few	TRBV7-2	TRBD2	TGTGCCAGCAGCTTATTGGGACTAGCGGCCTCCTACGAGCAGTACTTC	CASSLLGLAASYEQYF
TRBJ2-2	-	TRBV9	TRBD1	TGTGCCAGCAGCGCGCGGACCGGGACAGGGGACACCGGGGAGCTGTTTTTT	CASSARTGTGDTGELFF
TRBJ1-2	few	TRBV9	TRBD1	TGTGCCAGCAGCGTAGCGACAGGGGGATTCTATGGCTACACCTTC	CASSVATGGFYGYTF
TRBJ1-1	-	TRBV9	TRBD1	TGTGCCAGCAGCGCACAGGGGTTGGGCACTGAAGCTTTCTTT	CASSAQGLGTEAFF
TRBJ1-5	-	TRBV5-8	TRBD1	TGTGCCAGCAGCCCGCGGACAGGGCCTTATCAGCCCCAGCATTTT	CASSPRTGPYQPQHF